This T cell receptor beta chain stems from a study of shared clonotypes between healthy human individuals (dated by TCRdb to the early 2020s). Turning to the overall study: The cohort included three men and a couple of women between 18 and 49 years of age. Libraries were prepared and TCR repertoires were sequenced by different laboratories using diverse techniques, in order to increase sequencing depth and limit assay-specific biases. For each donor, CD4 naive and CD4 memory were each given three plates, CD8 naive was given two plates, and CD8 memory was given one plate. The study deeply sequenced blood TCR repertoires of roughly five healthy adults to estimate repertoire size and the extent of clonotype sharing between individuals. Between about 0.9 and 8.9 billion PBMCs per donor were obtained by leukapheresis. Study-wide conclusions, independent of this receptor: Clonotypes shared by all four sorted-subset donors showed higher generation probabilities than non-shared clonotypes. The genetic and exposure-history diversity represented was limited by the small number of donors. Pairwise subsampling indicated that sequencing depth was expected to affect the degree of clonotype sharing among donors. Incomplete sequencing was indicated by rarefaction of sorted-subset datasets, despite the large sequencing depth. When a few donors were compared, the shared fraction of clonotypes was approximately 5% for naive CD4, over 3% for naive CD8, 2% to 2.5% for memory CD4, and 0.35% to 0.4% for memory CD8. Larger estimated clonotype richness was generally found for naive subsets than for memory subsets. Sampling was restricted to blood, and TCR repertoires in tissues likely differ from the TCR repertoires found in blood.

Donors were healthy HIV-negative adults with no recently reported acute infections or vaccinations. Every donor was a Caucasian adult living in Nashville, Tennessee, USA. Magnetic negative selection was used to enrich CD4+ T cells, after which naive cells were positively selected on CD45RA and the negative fraction became the memory subset. Blood was collected by leukapheresis, and PBMCs were isolated by Ficoll-Histopaque density gradient centrifugation and then cryopreserved in liquid nitrogen vapor phase. Purity and quantity of every magnetically sorted T cell population were checked by analytical flow cytometry. Each sorted fraction had its genomic DNA isolated and then quantified by UV absorbance on a Nanodrop 2000c. Of note for this clone: No antigen is known for it. No base qualities exist here, and no much larger clone lies one base off it.

The germline V gene (reference sequence) gives CDR1 as GTSNPN and CDR2 as SVGIG. V loses 2 bases at its end and J loses 3 bases; junction bases beyond the gene matches: 3. The CDR3 starts with the cysteine, ends with the phenylalanine, and has 15 residues. The sequence is cut down to CDR3 DNA, 45 bases in frame from base 1. Using the deep immunoSEQ assay, TCR CDR3 regions were amplified from genomic DNA by multiplex PCR. Genomic DNA extracted from each cell subset was distributed evenly over all wells of several immunoSEQ 96-well plates, and each plate served as one replicate. For sorted subsets, 200 to 250 ng genomic DNA, equal to about 30,000 T cell genomes, was loaded into each replicate PCR. Purified libraries were measured with a Qubit 3.0 fluorometer, size-checked on a Bioanalyzer 2100, and measured again with the KAPA Library Quantification kit. Every immunoSEQ 96-well plate was sequenced on a separate single-read 150-cycle Illumina NextSeq 550 flow cell. In the authors' own workflow: The immunoSEQ output contained only junctional sequences without quality scores, so filtering could not match that applied to full-length reads. To assign V/J genes and CDR3, sequences were annotated against IMGT germline references using PyIR, a Python wrapper for IgBLAST v1.9. Reads with weak V/J assignments (E-value above 1e-6), missing CDR3, stop codons, out-of-frame junctions, or ambiguous translated residues were removed. V3J clonotypes were defined by identical inferred V gene, J gene, and CDR3 amino acid sequence. Percentage overlap between repertoires was calculated by dividing the number of shared unique clonotypes by the size of the smaller repertoire. Three approaches were used to assess repertoire richness: RTK rarefaction, the Chao1 estimator, and Recon v2.1 estimates of unobserved clonotypes. Generation probabilities for all TCRbeta clonotypes obtained by the gDNA method from a handful of donors were computed using OLGA. Here the immuneACCESS table is served through TCRdb, limited to in-frame sequences with V and J called. Missing clones are a known gap in these copies; in checked studies unresolved V genes cover under half, and the rest lacks a known reason. The DNA gave D and trimming, while V, J and clone size come from that table. This sample has millions of clones in its table, and roughly 94% of those were observed once. More than 0.1% of the sample belongs to the ten largest clones.

The specimen sequenced was naive CD4+ T cells sorted from blood. Per the publication, the cell subset or site label means: CD45RA+ positively selected. The receptor was isolated from a young man in good health. This sequence uses TRBV30 and TRBJ2-2; 10 middle bases align to TRBD2. The CDR3 in this case is CAWSSSGRYTGELFF. The DNA sequence reads TGTGCCTGGAGTTCTAGCGGGAGATACACCGGGGAGCTGTTTTTT.